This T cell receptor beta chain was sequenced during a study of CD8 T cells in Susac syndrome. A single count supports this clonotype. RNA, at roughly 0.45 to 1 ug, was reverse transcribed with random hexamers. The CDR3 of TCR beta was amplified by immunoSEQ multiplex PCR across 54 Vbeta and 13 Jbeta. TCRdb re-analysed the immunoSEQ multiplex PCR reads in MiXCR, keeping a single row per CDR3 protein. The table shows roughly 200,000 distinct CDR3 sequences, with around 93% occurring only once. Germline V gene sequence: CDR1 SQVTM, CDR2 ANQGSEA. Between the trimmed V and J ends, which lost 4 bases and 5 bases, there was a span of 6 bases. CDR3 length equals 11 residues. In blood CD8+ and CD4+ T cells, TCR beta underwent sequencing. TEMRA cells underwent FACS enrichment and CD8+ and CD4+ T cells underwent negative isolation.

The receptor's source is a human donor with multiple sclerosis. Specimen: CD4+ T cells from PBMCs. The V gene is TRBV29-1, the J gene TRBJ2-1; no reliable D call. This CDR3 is CSVVLHNEQFF. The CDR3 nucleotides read TGCAGCGTTGTTCTCCACAATGAGCAGTTCTTC.